These T cell receptor beta chains were read from a single sample in a study of response to subunit inactivated influenza vaccine. MiXCR was run by TCRdb on the RT-PCR reads, yielding one entry per CDR3 protein. The sample holds over 150,000 distinct CDR3 sequences, roughly 10% seen once. Sequenced material: CD8+ T cells sorted from PBMCs, taken around 2 years after vaccination. Every receptor here comes from a man between 50 and 70 years old who received an inactivated influenza vaccine. Each CDR3 is given with its conserved first and last residue. Each record gives: CDR3 length, D gene, clone size, V gene, J gene, CDR3 protein, CDR3 DNA. D genes are given only for firm matches. Only some rows state a clone size, as once, few, many or a class for expanded clones.

len: 15; d_gene: TRBD1; abundance: few; v_gene: TRBV4-1; j_gene: TRBJ2-7; CDR3aa: CASSQEGLDRAEQYF; CDR3nt: TGCGCCAGCAGCCAAGAGGGGCTGGACAGGGCCGAGCAGTACTTC
len: 15; d_gene: -; abundance: few; v_gene: TRBV6-5; j_gene: TRBJ2-3; CDR3aa: CASSLRPLSTDTQYF; CDR3nt: TGTGCCAGCAGTCTACGACCCCTAAGCACAGATACGCAGTATTTT
len: 14; d_gene: TRBD1; abundance: -; v_gene: TRBV7-9; j_gene: TRBJ1-5; CDR3aa: CASSRTGDNQPQHF; CDR3nt: TGTGCCAGCAGCCGAACAGGGGACAATCAGCCCCAGCATTTT
len: 14; d_gene: TRBD1; abundance: -; v_gene: TRBV7-8; j_gene: TRBJ1-1; CDR3aa: CASSFRDRYTEAFF; CDR3nt: TGTGCCAGCAGCTTCCGGGACAGATACACTGAAGCTTTCTTT
len: 16; d_gene: -; abundance: many; v_gene: TRBV5-1; j_gene: TRBJ1-1; CDR3aa: CASSVPTGSPNTEAFF; CDR3nt: TGCGCCAGCAGCGTCCCTACAGGGTCCCCCAACACTGAAGCTTTCTTT
len: 13; d_gene: -; abundance: many; v_gene: TRBV12-3/TRBV12-4; j_gene: TRBJ2-7; CDR3aa: CASSLEGALEQYF; CDR3nt: TGTGCCAGCAGTTTGGAGGGAGCCCTCGAGCAGTACTTC
len: 15; d_gene: -; abundance: many; v_gene: TRBV9; j_gene: TRBJ2-7; CDR3aa: CASSVTGQSSYEQYF; CDR3nt: TGTGCCAGCAGCGTAACGGGCCAGAGCTCCTACGAGCAGTACTTC
len: 14; d_gene: -; abundance: -; v_gene: TRBV14; j_gene: TRBJ1-1; CDR3aa: CASSQDSMNTEAFF; CDR3nt: TGTGCCAGCAGCCAAGACTCGATGAACACTGAAGCTTTCTTT
len: 12; d_gene: TRBD1; abundance: few; v_gene: TRBV7-9; j_gene: TRBJ1-1; CDR3aa: CASIQGGTEAFF; CDR3nt: TGTGCCAGCATACAGGGGGGCACTGAAGCTTTCTTT
len: 15; d_gene: -; abundance: many; v_gene: TRBV6-2/TRBV6-3; j_gene: TRBJ2-7; CDR3aa: CASSKYTGTAYEQYF; CDR3nt: TGTGCCAGCAGCAAATATACCGGGACTGCTTACGAGCAGTACTTC
len: 17; d_gene: TRBD2; abundance: few; v_gene: TRBV3-1; j_gene: TRBJ2-3; CDR3aa: CASSPKGLAASTDTQYF; CDR3nt: TGTGCCAGCAGCCCTAAGGGACTAGCAGCTAGCACAGATACGCAGTATTTT
len: 13; d_gene: -; abundance: -; v_gene: TRBV3-1; j_gene: TRBJ1-2; CDR3aa: CASSQDEIDGYTF; CDR3nt: TGTGCCAGCAGCCAAGATGAGATAGATGGCTACACCTTC
len: 13; d_gene: -; abundance: -; v_gene: TRBV9; j_gene: TRBJ2-3; CDR3aa: CASSAHRSDTQYF; CDR3nt: TGTGCCAGCAGCGCCCACAGGTCAGATACGCAGTATTTT
len: 21; d_gene: -; abundance: few; v_gene: TRBV5-6; j_gene: TRBJ2-5; CDR3aa: CASSLRFGAGVLSFSEETQYF; CDR3nt: TGTGCCAGCAGCTTGCGATTTGGCGCAGGGGTGTTGAGTTTCTCAGAAGAGACCCAGTACTTC
len: 17; d_gene: -; abundance: many; v_gene: TRBV16; j_gene: TRBJ2-7; CDR3aa: CASSQSAFPGGGYEQYF; CDR3nt: TGTGCCAGCAGCCAATCTGCCTTCCCAGGGGGAGGGTACGAGCAGTACTTC
len: 16; d_gene: -; abundance: many; v_gene: TRBV20-1; j_gene: TRBJ2-3; CDR3aa: CSAIHPWEVVADTQYF; CDR3nt: TGCAGTGCAATTCACCCGTGGGAGGTGGTGGCAGATACGCAGTATTTT
len: 14; d_gene: -; abundance: few; v_gene: TRBV6-5; j_gene: TRBJ2-5; CDR3aa: CASSSAWGRETQYF; CDR3nt: TGTGCCAGCAGTTCCGCTTGGGGTCGGGAGACCCAGTACTTC
len: 16; d_gene: -; abundance: -; v_gene: TRBV4-2; j_gene: TRBJ1-3; CDR3aa: CASSQPPGTSGNTIYF; CDR3nt: TGTGCCAGCAGCCAACCCCCCGGGACATCTGGAAACACCATATATTTT
len: 18; d_gene: -; abundance: many; v_gene: TRBV6-5; j_gene: TRBJ2-2; CDR3aa: CASSYSSRHLDLTGELFF; CDR3nt: TGTGCCAGCAGTTACTCGTCAAGGCACCTTGACCTAACCGGGGAGCTGTTTTTT
len: 16; d_gene: TRBD2; abundance: few; v_gene: TRBV3-1; j_gene: TRBJ2-7; CDR3aa: CASSPGLAAVPYEQYF; CDR3nt: TGTGCCAGCAGCCCAGGACTAGCGGCTGTTCCCTACGAGCAGTACTTC
len: 17; d_gene: TRBD1; abundance: many; v_gene: TRBV10-2; j_gene: TRBJ2-7; CDR3aa: CASSEKFGTGGLDEQYF; CDR3nt: TGCGCCAGCAGTGAGAAATTCGGGACAGGGGGTTTGGACGAGCAGTACTTC
len: 14; d_gene: -; abundance: few; v_gene: TRBV29-1; j_gene: TRBJ2-5; CDR3aa: CSVESQGTRETQYF; CDR3nt: TGCAGCGTTGAATCCCAGGGGACGCGGGAGACCCAGTACTTC
len: 14; d_gene: -; abundance: -; v_gene: TRBV3-1; j_gene: TRBJ1-1; CDR3aa: CASSPVLMNTEAFF; CDR3nt: TGTGCCAGCAGCCCGGTCCTTATGAACACTGAAGCTTTCTTT
len: 16; d_gene: -; abundance: -; v_gene: TRBV13; j_gene: TRBJ1-3; CDR3aa: CASSFGTEFSGNTIYF; CDR3nt: TGTGCCAGCAGCTTTGGGACGGAGTTCTCTGGAAACACCATATATTTT
len: 13; d_gene: -; abundance: many; v_gene: TRBV5-4; j_gene: TRBJ2-2; CDR3aa: CASSFRGSGELFF; CDR3nt: TGTGCCAGCAGCTTTCGAGGGTCAGGGGAGCTGTTTTTT
len: 16; d_gene: TRBD2; abundance: many; v_gene: TRBV20-1; j_gene: TRBJ2-1; CDR3aa: CSAREVAGASYNEQFF; CDR3nt: TGCAGTGCTAGAGAAGTCGCGGGAGCCTCCTACAATGAGCAGTTCTTC
len: 16; d_gene: TRBD2; abundance: few; v_gene: TRBV9; j_gene: TRBJ2-1; CDR3aa: CASSVVSSGVYNEQFF; CDR3nt: TGTGCCAGCAGCGTAGTGTCTAGCGGAGTCTACAATGAGCAGTTCTTC
len: 17; d_gene: -; abundance: many; v_gene: TRBV5-5; j_gene: TRBJ2-1; CDR3aa: CASSLPRGRRVFNEQFF; CDR3nt: TGTGCCAGCAGCTTGCCCCGGGGGCGCAGAGTCTTCAATGAGCAGTTCTTC
len: 16; d_gene: TRBD2; abundance: -; v_gene: TRBV28; j_gene: TRBJ2-1; CDR3aa: CASSLLLAGQNNEQFF; CDR3nt: TGTGCCAGCAGCCTCCTCCTAGCGGGCCAGAACAATGAGCAGTTCTTC
len: 13; d_gene: -; abundance: -; v_gene: TRBV29-1; j_gene: TRBJ2-1; CDR3aa: CSVRLLGEWEQFF; CDR3nt: TGCAGCGTTCGACTACTCGGGGAATGGGAGCAGTTCTTC
len: 11; d_gene: -; abundance: many; v_gene: TRBV12-3/TRBV12-4; j_gene: TRBJ2-2; CDR3aa: CASKAAGELFF; CDR3nt: TGTGCCAGCAAGGCTGCCGGGGAGCTGTTTTTT
len: 15; d_gene: -; abundance: -; v_gene: TRBV28; j_gene: TRBJ2-7; CDR3aa: CASSLQQAKWWEQYF; CDR3nt: TGTGCCAGCAGTTTACAGCAGGCGAAGTGGTGGGAGCAGTACTTC
len: 11; d_gene: -; abundance: -; v_gene: TRBV7-9; j_gene: TRBJ1-1; CDR3aa: CAWSGGTEAFF; CDR3nt: TGTGCATGGTCGGGCGGCACTGAAGCTTTCTTT
len: 14; d_gene: -; abundance: few; v_gene: TRBV28; j_gene: TRBJ2-7; CDR3aa: CASSLGLDAYEQYF; CDR3nt: TGTGCCAGCAGTTTAGGACTGGATGCCTACGAGCAGTACTTC
len: 17; d_gene: -; abundance: -; v_gene: TRBV6-2/TRBV6-3; j_gene: TRBJ1-5; CDR3aa: CASSYEIEGLLNQPQHF; CDR3nt: TGTGCCAGCAGTTACGAAATTGAGGGGCTCCTCAATCAGCCCCAGCATTTT
len: 16; d_gene: TRBD2; abundance: many; v_gene: TRBV5-1; j_gene: TRBJ2-1; CDR3aa: CASSFRASGAYNEQFF; CDR3nt: TGCGCCAGCAGCTTTCGAGCTAGCGGAGCCTACAATGAGCAGTTCTTC
len: 15; d_gene: -; abundance: few; v_gene: TRBV7-2; j_gene: TRBJ2-3; CDR3aa: CASVEDMSIGDTQYF; CDR3nt: TGTGCCAGCGTGGAGGATATGTCGATCGGAGATACGCAGTATTTT
len: 14; d_gene: TRBD1; abundance: many; v_gene: TRBV10-3; j_gene: TRBJ1-1; CDR3aa: CAISPTGGRTEAFF; CDR3nt: TGTGCCATCAGCCCGACAGGGGGAAGGACTGAAGCTTTCTTT
len: 15; d_gene: -; abundance: -; v_gene: TRBV3-1; j_gene: TRBJ2-7; CDR3aa: CASSKEVPFTYEQYF; CDR3nt: TGTGCCAGCAGCAAGGAGGTCCCTTTTACCTACGAGCAGTACTTC
len: 16; d_gene: -; abundance: -; v_gene: TRBV7-2; j_gene: TRBJ2-1; CDR3aa: CASSLGPSAYYNEQFF; CDR3nt: TGTGCCAGCAGCTTAGGACCTAGCGCATACTACAATGAGCAGTTCTTC
len: 19; d_gene: -; abundance: few; v_gene: TRBV4-3; j_gene: TRBJ1-6; CDR3aa: CASSQDRAGLSSYNSPLHF; CDR3nt: TGCGCCAGCAGCCAAGATCGGGCGGGGTTGAGCTCCTATAATTCACCCCTCCACTTT
len: 15; d_gene: -; abundance: many; v_gene: TRBV7-6; j_gene: TRBJ2-7; CDR3aa: CASSFSGGLAPEQYF; CDR3nt: TGTGCCAGCAGCTTTTCCGGGGGGCTTGCCCCCGAGCAGTACTTC
len: 17; d_gene: TRBD1; abundance: many; v_gene: TRBV3-1; j_gene: TRBJ2-5; CDR3aa: CASSQDRDRGGRETQYF; CDR3nt: TGTGCCAGCAGCCAAGATCGGGACAGGGGTGGGCGAGAGACCCAGTACTTC
len: 19; d_gene: TRBD2; abundance: -; v_gene: TRBV10-3; j_gene: TRBJ2-2; CDR3aa: CAPPWGTSGRAKNTGELFF; CDR3nt: TGTGCCCCGCCCTGGGGAACTAGCGGGAGGGCTAAGAACACCGGGGAGCTGTTTTTT
len: 15; d_gene: TRBD2; abundance: -; v_gene: TRBV9; j_gene: TRBJ2-3; CDR3aa: CASSTGLAALDTQYF; CDR3nt: TGTGCCAGCAGCACCGGACTAGCGGCTTTAGATACGCAGTATTTT
len: 12; d_gene: -; abundance: -; v_gene: TRBV7-9; j_gene: TRBJ2-7; CDR3aa: CASDLGRNEQYF; CDR3nt: TGTGCCAGCGACTTAGGACGGAACGAGCAGTACTTC
len: 15; d_gene: -; abundance: -; v_gene: TRBV7-9; j_gene: TRBJ2-5; CDR3aa: CASSLAVGEPGTQYF; CDR3nt: TGTGCCAGCAGCTTAGCTGTCGGCGAACCTGGGACCCAGTACTTC
len: 16; d_gene: TRBD1; abundance: -; v_gene: TRBV12-3/TRBV12-4; j_gene: TRBJ2-1; CDR3aa: CASSDSGTGTYNEQFF; CDR3nt: TGTGCCAGCAGCGACTCCGGGACAGGGACCTACAATGAGCAGTTCTTC
len: 14; d_gene: TRBD2; abundance: -; v_gene: TRBV10-2; j_gene: TRBJ2-7; CDR3aa: CASTSGASSYEQYF; CDR3nt: TGCGCCAGCACAAGCGGGGCATCCTCCTACGAGCAGTACTTC
len: 15; d_gene: -; abundance: -; v_gene: TRBV20-1; j_gene: TRBJ1-1; CDR3aa: CSALPQGKAEAEAFF; CDR3nt: TGCAGTGCTTTACCTCAGGGGAAGGCTGAGGCTGAAGCTTTCTTT
len: 16; d_gene: TRBD2; abundance: many; v_gene: TRBV12-3/TRBV12-4; j_gene: TRBJ2-2; CDR3aa: CASSPTSGRGTGELFF; CDR3nt: TGTGCCAGCAGCCCCACTAGCGGGAGAGGGACCGGGGAGCTGTTTTTT
len: 15; d_gene: -; abundance: many; v_gene: TRBV11-1; j_gene: TRBJ2-7; CDR3aa: CASSLGSSAMYEQYF; CDR3nt: TGTGCCAGCAGCTTAGGTTCTAGCGCCATGTACGAGCAGTACTTC
len: 14; d_gene: -; abundance: few; v_gene: TRBV4-2; j_gene: TRBJ2-5; CDR3aa: CASSLWGSQETQYF; CDR3nt: TGTGCCAGCAGTCTCTGGGGCTCCCAAGAGACCCAGTACTTC
len: 12; d_gene: -; abundance: few; v_gene: TRBV7-9; j_gene: TRBJ2-7; CDR3aa: CASSLGQLEQYF; CDR3nt: TGTGCCAGCAGCTTAGGACAGCTGGAGCAGTACTTC
len: 17; d_gene: -; abundance: few; v_gene: TRBV11-2; j_gene: TRBJ2-1; CDR3aa: CASSLDPLAEISNEQFF; CDR3nt: TGTGCCAGCAGCTTAGATCCGTTAGCGGAGATATCCAATGAGCAGTTCTTC
len: 12; d_gene: -; abundance: few; v_gene: TRBV9; j_gene: TRBJ2-7; CDR3aa: CASGTDLYEQYF; CDR3nt: TGTGCCAGCGGCACAGACCTCTACGAGCAGTACTTC
len: 14; d_gene: -; abundance: few; v_gene: TRBV4-3; j_gene: TRBJ2-5; CDR3aa: CASSQDWGVETQYF; CDR3nt: TGCGCCAGCAGCCAAGATTGGGGAGTGGAGACCCAGTACTTC
len: 16; d_gene: -; abundance: -; v_gene: TRBV21-1; j_gene: TRBJ1-1; CDR3aa: CANVFKQGEVNTEAFF; CDR3nt: TGTGCCAACGTATTCAAACAGGGGGAAGTGAACACTGAAGCTTTCTTT
len: 14; d_gene: -; abundance: -; v_gene: TRBV12-3/TRBV12-4; j_gene: TRBJ2-3; CDR3aa: CASSSQGHRDTQYF; CDR3nt: TGTGCCAGCAGTTCACAGGGACATAGGGATACGCAGTATTTT